A selection of T cell receptor beta chains follows, all from one sample in a study of blood T cell repertoires in COVID-19. The method was immunoSEQ multiplex PCR; TCRdb's version includes in-frame clones alone and lacks a portion of them. The table includes approximately 120,000 clones, roughly 82% detected once. Sequenced input: peripheral blood. These receptors came from a human donor in a cohort sampled during active COVID-19. Both conserved end residues are part of each CDR3. The D gene is left open where the match is weak. For some rows the clone size is stated as once, few or many, or as a class when expanded; others skip it.

.	TRBJ1-6	TRBV7-2	.	CASSLDRPGASNSPLHF	TGTGCCAGCAGCTTAGACCGTCCAGGGGCCTCTAATTCACCCCTCCACTTT
.	TRBJ1-2	TRBV4-3	.	CASSQLTGVYGYTF	TGCGCCAGCAGCCAACTGACAGGTGTCTATGGCTACACCTTC
.	TRBJ2-7	TRBV5-1	TRBD2	CASSLGTSGSYEQYF	TGCGCCAGCAGCCTAGGGACTAGCGGGAGCTACGAGCAGTACTTC
.	TRBJ2-7	TRBV28	.	CASSLPAYEQYF	TGTGCCAGCAGTTTACCCGCCTACGAGCAGTACTTC
.	TRBJ2-5	TRBV11-2	TRBD2	CASSFREDQETQYF	TGTGCCAGCAGCTTTCGGGAGGACCAAGAGACCCAGTACTTC
.	TRBJ2-3	TRBV5-1	.	CASSFTESTDTQYF	TGCGCCAGCAGCTTTACAGAGAGCACAGATACGCAGTATTTT
.	TRBJ2-7	TRBV20-1	TRBD1	CSASRATGSYEQYF	TGCAGTGCTAGTCGGGCGACAGGGTCGTACGAGCAGTACTTC
.	TRBJ2-5	TRBV7-2	.	CASSLVVQETQYF	TGTGCCAGCAGCTTAGTAGTCCAAGAGACCCAGTACTTC
.	TRBJ1-4	TRBV7-9	TRBD1	CASSLLTGTGVEKLFF	TGTGCCAGCAGCTTACTGACCGGGACAGGGGTCGAAAAACTGTTTTTT
.	TRBJ2-5	TRBV6-5	TRBD1	CASSDRDRVKKTQYF	TGTGCCAGCAGCGACCGGGACAGGGTAAAAAAGACCCAGTACTTC
.	TRBJ2-7	TRBV5-4	TRBD1	CASSFSPQGAPEQYF	TGTGCCAGCAGCTTCTCCCCGCAGGGGGCACCCGAGCAGTACTTC
once	TRBJ2-1	TRBV14	.	CASSLPWAYSNEQFF	TGTGCCAGCAGCCTCCCGTGGGCGTACAGCAATGAGCAGTTCTTC
.	TRBJ1-3	TRBV15	TRBD1	CATSRDRGTIYF	TGTGCCACCAGCAGGGACAGGGGCACCATATATTTT
.	TRBJ2-2	TRBV7-9	TRBD2	CASSQPGLVLPVNTGELFF	TGTGCCAGCAGCCAGCCGGGACTAGTCCTGCCGGTGAACACCGGGGAGCTGTTTTTT
.	TRBJ2-1	TRBV6-4	.	CASSDCKTGISSYNEQFF	TGTGCCAGCAGTGACTGTAAAACAGGTATCAGCTCCTACAATGAGCAGTTCTTC
.	TRBJ2-5	TRBV5-1	.	CASRKEDFRETQYF	TGCGCCAGCCGTAAGGAGGATTTTAGGGAGACCCAGTACTTC
.	TRBJ2-3	TRBV7-2	.	CASSFSGGANTQYF	TGTGCCAGCAGCTTTAGCGGAGGTGCAAATACGCAGTATTTT
.	TRBJ1-2	TRBV4-1	TRBD1	CASSKDRLGQGYTF	TGCGCCAGCAGTAAGGACAGGTTAGGACAGGGCTACACCTTC
.	TRBJ2-1	TRBV10-2	TRBD2	CASSEGLASGRSYNEQFF	TGCGCCAGCAGTGAAGGGTTGGCTAGCGGGAGGTCCTACAATGAGCAGTTCTTC
.	TRBJ2-7	TRBV4-1	TRBD2	CASSQQTSATYEQYF	TGCGCCAGCAGCCAACAGACTAGCGCAACCTACGAGCAGTACTTC
.	TRBJ2-5	TRBV19	TRBD1	CASSNTYTGGGETQYF	TGTGCCAGTAGCAACACCTACACAGGGGGCGGAGAGACCCAGTACTTC
.	TRBJ1-1	TRBV28	.	CASHTGNTEAFF	TGTGCCAGCCACACAGGGAACACTGAAGCTTTCTTT
.	TRBJ2-7	TRBV5-1	TRBD1	CASSLTGVTYEQYF	TGCGCCAGCAGTTTGACAGGGGTCACCTACGAGCAGTACTTC
.	TRBJ1-4	TRBV28	.	CATQEGGGEKLFF	TGTGCCACCCAGGAGGGGGGGGGTGAAAAACTGTTTTTT
.	TRBJ2-7	TRBV11-2	TRBD2	CASSSSSGSYEQYF	TGTGCCAGCAGCTCTTCTAGCGGATCCTACGAGCAGTACTTC
.	TRBJ2-3	TRBV5-4	TRBD2	CASSLLAGGRTDTQYF	TGTGCCAGCAGCTTACTAGCGGGAGGCAGGACAGATACGCAGTATTTT
once	TRBJ2-7	TRBV19	TRBD1	CASSSPGQDSYEQYF	TGTGCCAGTAGTAGTCCGGGACAGGACTCCTACGAGCAGTACTTC
.	TRBJ1-1	TRBV7-9	.	CASSPMANTEAFF	TGTGCCAGCAGCCCAATGGCGAACACTGAAGCTTTCTTT
.	TRBJ1-2	TRBV2	.	CASNEPPGGGYGYTF	TGTGCCAGCAACGAACCCCCAGGTGGAGGCTATGGCTACACCTTC
.	TRBJ2-1	TRBV6-1	TRBD2	CASSEAAGGLEQFF	TGTGCCAGCAGTGAAGCAGCGGGAGGGCTTGAGCAGTTCTTC
.	TRBJ2-7	TRBV5-1	.	CASSLRQQWGRGFYEQYF	TGCGCCAGCTCCCTCCGACAACAGTGGGGTCGCGGGTTCTACGAGCAGTACTTC
.	TRBJ2-7	TRBV23-1	TRBD1	CASSQSIPGQATYEQYF	TGCGCCAGCAGTCAATCTATACCGGGACAGGCCACCTACGAGCAGTACTTC
.	TRBJ2-5	TRBV29-1	TRBD2	CSADGTSGSRETQYF	TGCAGCGCCGATGGGACTAGCGGGAGTCGGGAGACCCAGTACTTC
.	TRBJ1-4	TRBV5-1	.	CASSLEGSGHFATNEKLFF	TGCGCCAGCAGCTTGGAGGGATCGGGACACTTTGCAACTAATGAAAAACTGTTTTTT
.	TRBJ1-2	TRBV9	.	CASSGQRNYGYTF	TGTGCCAGCAGCGGTCAGCGTAACTATGGCTACACCTTC
.	TRBJ1-3	TRBV6-5	.	CASIPQISGNTIYF	TGTGCCAGCATTCCACAGATCTCTGGAAACACCATATATTTT
.	TRBJ1-6	TRBV5-1	TRBD1	CASSFGQGGYNSPLHF	TGCGCCAGCAGCTTCGGACAGGGGGGCTATAATTCACCCCTCCACTTT
.	TRBJ1-1	TRBV3-1/TRBV3-2	.	CASSQVGFTRNTEAFF	TGTGCCAGCAGCCAAGTCGGGTTTACAAGGAACACTGAAGCTTTCTTT
.	TRBJ2-7	TRBV5-1	TRBD1	CASSLRGQGHEQYF	TGCGCCAGCAGCTTGAGAGGACAGGGCCACGAGCAGTACTTC
.	TRBJ2-7	TRBV21-1	.	CASSKAGDRGQPNLPYEQYF	TGTGCCAGCAGCAAAGCCGGGGACAGGGGCCAACCTAACCTCCCCTACGAGCAGTACTTC
.	TRBJ2-1	TRBV5-1	TRBD1	CASSLTDRGIDEQFF	TGCGCCAGCAGCTTAACGGACAGGGGCATAGATGAGCAGTTCTTC
once	TRBJ2-1	TRBV11-2	.	CASSLASSHYNEQFF	TGTGCCAGCAGCTTGGCTAGCTCCCATTACAATGAGCAGTTCTTC
.	TRBJ2-2	TRBV9	.	CASSVGQANTGELFF	TGTGCCAGCAGCGTAGGACAGGCCAACACCGGGGAGCTGTTTTTT
.	TRBJ2-4	TRBV19	TRBD2	CASREASGGVAKNIQYF	TGTGCCAGTAGGGAGGCCAGTGGGGGGGTAGCCAAAAACATTCAGTACTTC
.	TRBJ1-5	TRBV18	TRBD1	CASSPGGQSNQPQHF	TGTGCCAGCTCACCGGGGGGACAGAGCAATCAGCCCCAGCATTTT
once	TRBJ2-7	TRBV2	TRBD2	CASRFSGTASYEQYF	TGTGCCAGCAGATTCAGCGGGACCGCCTCCTACGAGCAGTACTTC
.	TRBJ2-1	TRBV4-1	TRBD2	CASGLLASNEQFF	TGCGCCAGCGGATTACTAGCGTCCAATGAGCAGTTCTTC
.	TRBJ2-5	TRBV19	.	CASSSDGYQETRYF	TGTGCCAGTAGCTCCGACGGGTACCAAGAGACCCGATACTTC
few	TRBJ2-7	TRBV7-2	TRBD2	CASSLAQGLVLYEQYF	TGTGCCAGCAGCTTAGCGCAGGGACTAGTCCTTTACGAGCAGTACTTC
.	TRBJ2-1	TRBV7-8	.	CASSLAGQALYNEQFF	TGTGCCAGCAGCTTAGCGGGGCAGGCTCTCTACAATGAGCAGTTCTTC
.	TRBJ1-4	TRBV7-6	.	CASSPGGGATNEKLFF	TGTGCCAGCAGCCCGGGGGGGGGTGCAACTAATGAAAAACTGTTTTTT
.	TRBJ2-6	TRBV4-3	.	CASSPTVGTGANVLTF	TGCGCCAGCAGCCCAACGGTCGGGACTGGGGCCAACGTCCTGACTTTC